The sequence of this T cell receptor beta chain was determined in a study of CXCR3-negative and CXCR3-positive naive CD8 T cells. Study-wide findings and caveats: TRBV-TRBJ usage was alike in naive CXCR3-negative and CXCR3-positive cells but differed in memory cells. The study found more hydrophobic TRB CDR3s in CXCR3-positive naive cells than in CXCR3-negative naive cells. The majority of assays used fresh PBMCs, and CXCR3 expression partially decreased after cryopreservation. For memory CD8+ cells diversity was much lower, but both naive subsets had comparably high diversity.

A remark on this clonotype: Antigen unknown.

Every individual CD8+ T cell subset underwent sorting in triplicate at more than 250,000 cells apiece. The authors prepared UMI-labeled TRB cDNA libraries by 5' RACE. From the 5' RACE reads, TCRdb lists one entry per CDR3 protein and no DNA. Here the sample table reports about 86,000 distinct CDR3 sequences. This receptor was obtained from a human donor in good health. Some clones in this sample may be carry-over from other donors' samples. Material: naive CXCR3+ CD8+ T cells from blood. Subset here: CD45RO-CCR7+CD27+CD95- naive CD8+ T cells expressing CXCR3 (TNR3+).

CDR3 loop: CASTGGSGWNEQYF. The chain joins TRBV28 to TRBJ2-7; lacking DNA, the TRBD1 call made by TCRdb goes unchecked. Germline lookup yields CDR1 MDHEN and CDR2 SYDVKM. The CDR3 spans 14 residues. Full variable domain (remainder filled in from reference TRBV28 and TRBJ2-7): DVKVTQSSRYLVKRTGEKVFLECVQDMDHENMFWYRQDPGLGLRLIYFSYDVKMKEKGDIPEGYSVSREKKERFSLILESASTNQTSMYLCASTGGSGWNEQYFGPGTRLTVT.